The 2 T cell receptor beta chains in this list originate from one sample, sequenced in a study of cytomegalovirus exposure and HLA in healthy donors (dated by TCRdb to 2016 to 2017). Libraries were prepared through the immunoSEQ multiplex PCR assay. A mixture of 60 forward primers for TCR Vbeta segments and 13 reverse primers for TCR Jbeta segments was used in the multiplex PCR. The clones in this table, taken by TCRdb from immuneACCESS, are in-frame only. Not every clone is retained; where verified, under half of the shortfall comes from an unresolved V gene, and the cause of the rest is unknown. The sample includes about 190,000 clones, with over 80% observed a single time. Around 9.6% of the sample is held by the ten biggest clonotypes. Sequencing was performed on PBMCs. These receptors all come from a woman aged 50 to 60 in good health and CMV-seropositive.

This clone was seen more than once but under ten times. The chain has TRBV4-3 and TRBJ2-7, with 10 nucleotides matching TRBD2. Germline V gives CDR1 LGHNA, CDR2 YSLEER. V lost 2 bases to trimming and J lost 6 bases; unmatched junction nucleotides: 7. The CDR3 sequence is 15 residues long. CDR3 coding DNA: TGCGCCAGCAGCCAACTAACTAGCGGGGTCGGCGAGCAGTACTTC. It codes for CASSQLTSGVGEQYF.

DNA of the CDR3: TGTGCCAGCTCACACACAGGGGGCCGAGCGTCTGGGGCCAACGTCCTGACTTTC. Its translation: CASSHTGGRASGANVLTF. V gene TRBV18 combines with J gene TRBJ2-6; TRBD1 agrees at 9 bases. The CDR3 contains 18 residues. V gave up 4 bases and J gave up 1 base; unmatched junction bases: 8. Per germline, CDR1 KGHSH and CDR2 LQKENI.